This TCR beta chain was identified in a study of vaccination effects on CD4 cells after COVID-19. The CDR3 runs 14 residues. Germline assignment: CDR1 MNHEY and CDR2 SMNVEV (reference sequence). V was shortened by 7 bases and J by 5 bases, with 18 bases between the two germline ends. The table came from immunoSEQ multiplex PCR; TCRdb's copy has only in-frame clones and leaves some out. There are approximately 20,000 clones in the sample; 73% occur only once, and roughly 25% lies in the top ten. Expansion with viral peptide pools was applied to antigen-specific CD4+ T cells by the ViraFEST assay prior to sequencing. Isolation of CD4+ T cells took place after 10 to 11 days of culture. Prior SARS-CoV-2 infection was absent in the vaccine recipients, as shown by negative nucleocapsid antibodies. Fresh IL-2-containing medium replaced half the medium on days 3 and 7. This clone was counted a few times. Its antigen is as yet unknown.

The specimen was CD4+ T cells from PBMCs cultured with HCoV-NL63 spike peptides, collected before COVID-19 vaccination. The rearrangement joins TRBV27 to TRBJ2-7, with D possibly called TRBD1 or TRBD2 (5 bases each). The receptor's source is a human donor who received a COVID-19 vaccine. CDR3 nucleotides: TGTGCCAGCAAACCCCGGGCAGGGACGGACGAGCAGTACTTC. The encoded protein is CASKPRAGTDEQYF.